This T cell receptor beta chain was sequenced during a study of metastatic and nonmetastatic thyroid tumors. TCRdb re-clonotyped the PCR reads via MiXCR. This sample has under 40,000 clones, with approximately 15% found just once. The entire patient cohort was treatment-naive prior to thyroid surgery. The CDR3 length is 15 residues. V was shortened by 2 bases and J by 7 bases, with 12 bases between the two germline ends. Germline CDR1 reads MNHNS; CDR2 reads SASEGT. The specimen was blood. The chain joins TRBV6-1 to TRBJ1-6; D possibly corresponds to TRBD1 (6 bases). The sequence derives from a female donor with papillary thyroid cancer or a benign thyroid nodule (not recorded which). Some clones in this sample may be carry-over from other donors' samples. The CDR3 DNA is TGTGCCAGCAGTGAACGAACAGGGCGGAATTCACCCCTCCACTTT. Protein: CASSERTGRNSPLHF.